What follows are 31 T cell receptor beta chains derived from one specimen sequenced in a study of shared clonotypes between healthy human individuals. CD45RO-negative CD8 cells positively selected for CCR7 made up the naive population, which excluded terminally differentiated effector memory CD45RA+ cells. TCRdb keeps only in-frame clones here, not all; method: immunoSEQ multiplex PCR. Found here are under 850,000 clones, more than 85% of them singletons; the top ten hold about 24%. The specimen was naive CD8+ T cells sorted from blood. These receptors were collected from a man aged 30-40 years in good health.

The gene calls are TRBV27 and TRBJ2-7; D is uncertain. CDR3 size: 13 residues. Germline-derived CDR1 and CDR2 are MNHEY and SMNVEV (reference sequence). Deletions cut 2 bases from V and 0 bases from J, with 5 bases between. The CDR3 DNA reads as TGTGCCAGCAGTTTAAAGGTCTCCTACGAGCAGTACTTC. It specifies CASSLKVSYEQYF.

This chain joins TRBV15 and TRBJ2-1; D gene unclear. Germline CDR1 LNHNV, CDR2 YYDKDF (reference sequence). The CDR3 loop spans 13 amino acids. Trimming removed 0 bases at V and 6 bases at J, with 6 bases between. CDR3 nucleotides: TGTGCCACCAGCAGAGATCCAGCCAATGAGCAGTTCTTC. Amino acids: CATSRDPANEQFF.

V and J are TRBV13 and TRBJ2-3; tentative D call: TRBD2 (5 bases). The germline CDR1 and CDR2 sequences are PRHDT and FYEKMQ (reference sequence). The CDR3 is 12 amino acids. Trimming took off 5 bases at V and 10 bases at J, with 13 bases between the two ends. The CDR3 bases are TGTGCCAGCAGCCCCTTGACTAAGGCGCAGTATTTT. Its translation: CASSPLTKAQYF. Together with reference TRBV13 and TRBJ2-3, the CDR3 gives the full variable domain: AAGVIQSPRHLIKEKRETATLKCYPIPRHDTVYWYQQGPGQDPQFLISFYEKMQSDKGSIPDRFSAQQFSDYHSELNMSSLELGDSALYFCASSPLTKAQYFGPGTRLTVL.

V is TRBV19 and J is TRBJ2-7; D remains unclear. V lost 4 bases and J lost 2, with 9 bases in between. Germline CDR1 reads LNHDA; CDR2 reads SQIVND (reference sequence). This CDR3 has 13 amino acids. CDR3 in amino acids: CASSRAETYEQYF. The CDR3 nucleotides read TGTGCCAGTAGTAGGGCGGAAACCTACGAGCAGTACTTC. Together with reference TRBV19 and TRBJ2-7, the CDR3 gives the full variable domain: DGGITQSPKYLFRKEGQNVTLSCEQNLNHDAMYWYRQDPGQGLRLIYYSQIVNDFQKGDIAEGYSVSREKKESFPLTVTSAQKNPTAFYLCASSRAETYEQYFGPGTRLTVT.

The table lists this clone with a few counts. The chain carries TRBV5-1 and TRBJ2-7, with TRBD1 matching 7 bases. The ends lost 3 bases at V and 4 bases at J; junction bases unmatched: 4. This CDR3 contains 13 residues. The germline gives CDR1 SGHRS, CDR2 YFSETQ. CDR3 sequence: CASSSTGWYEQYF. In DNA form, the CDR3 reads TGCGCCAGCAGCTCGACAGGGTGGTACGAGCAGTACTTC.

The DNA for the CDR3 is TGTGCCAGCAGCCCAGGACTTCCTTGGGAGCAGTACTTC. This codes for CASSPGLPWEQYF. The chain links TRBV11-2 to TRBJ2-7; weak D call: TRBD2 (5 bases). The V gene lost 5 bases and the J gene lost 7 bases, with 15 bases spanning the gap. The CDR3 spans 13 residues. The V gene's germline CDR1 is SGHAT and CDR2 FQNNGV.

This sequence joins TRBV27 and TRBJ1-1, with D possibly matching TRBD1 (5 bases). The germline CDR1 and CDR2 sequences are MNHEY and SMNVEV (reference sequence). This CDR3 comprises 15 residues. Trimming shortened V by 7 bases and J by 3 bases, and 18 bases separated the two germline ends. CDR3 in DNA: TGTGCCAGCACGACTCAGAGGGGTGGTCACACTGAAGCTTTCTTT. It yields the protein CASTTQRGGHTEAFF.

The gene calls are TRBV4-1 and TRBJ1-5; maybe TRBD1 (6 bases). V was cut by 0 bases and J by 9 bases, with 18 bases left in between. The CDR3 runs to 16 residues. Germline-derived CDR1 and CDR2 are MGHRA and YSYEKL. The CDR3, as DNA: TGCGCCAGCAGCCAAGAAAGAGGGGGAAGCCCGTCGCCCCAGCATTTT. This codes for CASSQERGGSPSPQHF.

This sequence joins TRBV28 and TRBJ2-7, with 7 bases aligning to TRBD1. The CDR3 is 15 residues long. The V and J ends lost 4 bases and 6 bases, in that order; junction bases with no gene match: 12. Germline CDR1 MDHEN, CDR2 SYDVKM. CDR3 in DNA: TGTGCCAGCAGTTCCTCTTTGACAGGGACGGGCGAGCAGTACTTC. Protein: CASSSSLTGTGEQYF.

V usage is TRBV28 and J usage is TRBJ2-5, with 10 bases matching TRBD2. After removal of 6 bases from V and 5 bases from J, the junction contained 12 bases not matched to a gene. Germline assignment: CDR1 MDHEN and CDR2 SYDVKM. The CDR3 consists of 16 residues. The CDR3 DNA sequence: TGTGCCAGCAGCTCCAGGGGGACTAGCGTCTGGGAGACCCAGTACTTC. Amino acid sequence: CASSSRGTSVWETQYF.

The chain joins TRBV6-1 to TRBJ2-5, with TRBD1 matching over 7 bases. Germline V lookup: CDR1 MNHNS, CDR2 SASEGT. The trim removed 2 bases at V and 0 bases at J, leaving 3 bases unmatched. This CDR3 comprises 15 residues. Here the CDR3 reads CASSEFGTDQETQYF. CDR3 DNA: TGTGCCAGCAGTGAATTTGGGACAGACCAAGAGACCCAGTACTTC.

CDR3: CASSLVGIYNEQFF. The CDR3 nucleotides are TGTGCCAGCAGTTTGGTGGGGATCTACAATGAGCAGTTCTTC. V gene TRBV28 combines with J gene TRBJ2-1, with D unclear. The V end was cut by 3 bases, the J end by 3 bases, with 9 bases between. Germline values: CDR1 MDHEN, CDR2 SYDVKM. The CDR3 is made up of 14 amino acids.

The CDR3 DNA reads as TGTGCCAGCAGCTTAGCGCTAAGTAATACCGGGGAGCTGTTTTTT. Protein: CASSLALSNTGELFF. The chain carries TRBV7-2 and TRBJ2-2; D ambiguous. Between the trimmed V and J ends, which lost 0 bases and 5 bases, there was a span of 10 bases. Germline V gene lookup returns CDR1 SGHTA and CDR2 FQGNSA. The CDR3 is 15 amino acids.

V is TRBV21-1 and J is TRBJ2-5; the table's D gene call, TRBD1, was not cross checked with the DNA. TRBV21-1 is a listed pseudogene. The CDR3 has 15 residues. The CDR3 coding sequence is TGTGCCAGCAGCGCCTACCCCGGGACAGAAGAGACCCAGTACTTC. Its translation is CASSAYPGTEETQYF.

J is TRBJ2-7 and V is TRBV6-1, with TRBD1 identical over 10 bases. CDR1 MNHNS and CDR2 SASEGT come from the germline V gene. This CDR3 is 14 amino acids long. Losses at the gene ends were 2 bases for V and 6 bases for J; bases not matched to a gene: 4. The CDR3 nucleotides are TGTGCCAGCAGTGAAACCGGGACAGGGGTCGAGCAGTACTTC. Its protein is CASSETGTGVEQYF.

This chain links TRBV25-1 with TRBJ2-7, with TRBD1 matching 7 bases. Germline loops: CDR1 MGHDK, CDR2 SYGVNS. The CDR3 spans 15 residues. After removal of 4 bases from V and 5 bases from J, the junction contained 11 bases not matched to a gene. This chain's CDR3 is CASSVFYDRDDEQYF. The CDR3 DNA is TGTGCCAGCAGTGTTTTTTATGACAGGGACGACGAGCAGTACTTC.

Here the CDR3 DNA reads TGCGCCAGCAGTGACCCCGCCGAGGGGAGCGGGATTAGGGAGACCCAGTACTTC. This translates into CASSDPAEGSGIRETQYF. The rearrangement links TRBV10-2 to TRBJ2-5; TRBD2 agrees at 7 bases. The CDR3 consists of 18 residues. CDR1 is WSHSY, CDR2 SAAADI, per germline. Trimming cost V 3 bases and J 5 bases; bases outside gene matches: 18.

The rearrangement joins TRBV4-1 to TRBJ1-1, with D unresolved. CDR3 size: 11 residues. Trimming took 4 bases from V and 8 from J, leaving 8 bases between them. CDR1 is MGHRA, CDR2 YSYEKL, per germline. CDR3 sequence (DNA): TGCGCCAGCAGCCTCGCGAGAGAAGCTTTCTTT. This gives the protein CASSLAREAFF.

The gene calls are TRBV5-1 and TRBJ2-1; 15 bases are shared with TRBD2. This CDR3 is built from 16 residues. Unmatched junction bases numbered 8, after V lost 6 bases and J lost 7 bases. Germline CDR1 is SGHRS and CDR2 is YFSETQ. CDR3 protein: CASTTGTSGRRNEQFF. Written as DNA, the CDR3 is TGCGCCAGCACTACAGGGACTAGCGGGAGGAGGAATGAGCAGTTCTTC.

The gene calls are TRBV7-2 and TRBJ2-3; tentatively, D is TRBD2 (6 bases). Germline V lookup: CDR1 SGHTA, CDR2 FQGNSA. V was shortened by 5 bases and J by 6 bases, with 18 bases between the two germline ends. This CDR3 comprises 15 residues. The CDR3 region is CASSPGLPSTDTQYF. CDR3 nucleotides: TGTGCCAGCAGCCCGGGACTGCCTTCCACGGATACGCAGTATTTT.

The J gene is TRBJ2-1, the V gene TRBV9; D is unclear. V lost 4 bases to trimming and J lost 0 bases, with 14 bases between them. Germline values: CDR1 SGDLS, CDR2 YYNGEE. The CDR3 contains 16 residues. CDR3 bases: TGTGCCAGCAGCCCTGGACCGCCGAGCTCCTACAATGAGCAGTTCTTC. Encoded protein: CASSPGPPSSYNEQFF.

This clone was detected only once. The V and J genes are TRBV28 and TRBJ2-1, with D unresolved. CDR3 length equals 18 residues. The ends were cut back, 3 bases at V and 6 bases at J, with 24 bases in the middle. CDR1 is MDHEN and CDR2 is SYDVKM in the germline V gene. CDR3 sequence (DNA): TGTGCCAGCAGTTTCTCTTCCCTTATCGCATTCTCGGGCAATGAGCAGTTCTTC. Its translation: CASSFSSLIAFSGNEQFF.

The J gene is TRBJ2-7, the V gene TRBV5-4; D gene uncertain. The CDR3 runs to 15 residues. The ends were cut back, 0 bases at V and 2 bases at J, with 12 bases in the middle. Germline-derived CDR1 and CDR2 are SGHNT and YYREEE (reference sequence). Written as DNA, the CDR3 is TGTGCCAGCAGCTTGGAAGGCTTTGTCACCTACGAGCAGTACTTC. Translated: CASSLEGFVTYEQYF.

This clone came up a few times. This sample also contains other DNA sequences that code for the same CDR3. The rearrangement links TRBV5-6 to TRBJ2-1; D gene unclear. The CDR3 spans 11 residues. Germline V lookup: CDR1 SGHDT, CDR2 YYEEEE. V was pared by 2 bases and J by 6 bases, with 3 bases between. This CDR3 reads CASSFGNEQFF. CDR3 nucleotide sequence: TGTGCCAGCAGCTTTGGCAATGAGCAGTTCTTC. Full variable domain (outside the CDR3, taken from reference TRBV5-6 and TRBJ2-1): DAGVTQSPTHLIKTRGQQVTLRCSPKSGHDTVSWYQQALGQGPQFIFQYYEEEERQRGNFPDRFSGHQFPNYSSELNVNALLLGDSALYLCASSFGNEQFFGPGTRLTVL.

V is TRBV28 and J is TRBJ2-1; 7 nucleotides match TRBD1. Trimming took 3 bases from V and 4 from J; bases not matched to a gene: 9. The germline V gene encodes CDR1 MDHEN and CDR2 SYDVKM. The CDR3 loop spans 16 amino acids. CDR3 sequence: CASSFHDRAFYNEQFF. The CDR3, as DNA: TGTGCCAGCAGTTTCCATGACAGGGCCTTTTACAATGAGCAGTTCTTC.

The CDR3 DNA reads as TGTGCCAGCAGTCCATTCCCGAACTATGGCTACACCTTC. This gives the protein CASSPFPNYGYTF. The chain uses TRBV6-4 and TRBJ1-2; D call uncertain. V was pared by 5 bases and J by 2 bases, with 9 bases between. Germline CDR1 reads MRHNA; CDR2 reads SNTAGT. The CDR3 is 13 residues long.

The V and J genes are TRBV11-2 and TRBJ2-7, with 7 positions matching TRBD2. The CDR3 has 16 residues. V was pared by 4 bases and J by 3 bases, with 12 bases of the junction left unmatched. CDR1 and CDR2 from the germline V gene are SGHAT and FQNNGV. Written as DNA, the CDR3 is TGTGCCAGCAGCTCCATTGATGGGAGGGCCAACTACGAGCAGTACTTC. Amino acids: CASSSIDGRANYEQYF.

V is TRBV5-5 and J is TRBJ1-5; 8 nucleotides agree with TRBD1. The CDR3 runs 15 residues. Germline V gene lookup returns CDR1 SGHKS and CDR2 YYEKEE (reference sequence). Unmatched junction bases numbered 8, after V lost 4 bases and J lost 5 bases. CDR3 protein: CASSPSGTGYQPQHF. The CDR3, as DNA: TGTGCCAGCAGCCCCTCCGGGACAGGCTATCAGCCCCAGCATTTT.

Notes on this clone: The same CDR3 also results from other DNA sequences found in this sample. The rearrangement uses TRBV9 and TRBJ2-7, with unresolved D. Trimming removed 0 bases from V and 1 base from J, with 5 bases in between. The germline V gene encodes CDR1 SGDLS and CDR2 YYNGEE. The length of the CDR3 is 13 residues. The CDR3 sequence: CASSVGQSYEQYF. CDR3 bases: TGTGCCAGCAGCGTAGGGCAGTCCTACGAGCAGTACTTC.

The V call is TRBV19, the J call TRBJ2-7; TRBD1 is a possible D gene (6 bases). The CDR3 is made up of 14 amino acids. CDR1 is LNHDA, CDR2 SQIVND, per germline (reference sequence). Between the trimmed V and J ends, which lost 5 bases and 3 bases, there was a span of 14 bases. The CDR3 region is CASSLRQAVYEQYF. The CDR3 DNA reads as TGTGCCAGTAGTCTCAGACAGGCCGTCTACGAGCAGTACTTC.

The J gene is TRBJ2-1, the V gene TRBV7-9; D is tentatively TRBD1 or TRBD2 (5 bases each). The CDR3 has 14 amino acids. Trimming removed 3 bases at V and 2 bases at J, with 8 bases between. The germline V gene has CDR1 SEHNR and CDR2 FQNEAQ (reference sequence). This CDR3 reads CASSFGGTYNEQFF. The CDR3 coding sequence is TGTGCCAGCAGCTTTGGGGGAACCTACAATGAGCAGTTCTTC.